These 24 T cell receptor beta chains share one sample of origin, sequenced in a study of T-cell reconstitution after alpha-beta-depleted transplantation in children. Study observations and caveats: Among T cells one year after transplant, newly produced cells accounted for most counts and diversity.

Construction of the TCRbeta library involved unique molecular identifiers. TCRdb independently ran MiXCR on the PCR reads; one entry per CDR3 protein. This sample has 250,000 to 300,000 distinct CDR3 sequences; about 7.3% occur once, and the top ten carry approximately 9.1%. The antigens for these receptors are not known. Sequencing used peripheral blood, obtained 360 days after TCRalphabeta/CD19-depleted stem cell transplant. All receptors come from a female patient aged 2-15 years who had a stem cell transplant for Fanconi anemia, so the T cells may come from the graft donor.

This clonotype was picked up a small number of times. The chain combines TRBV5-1 with TRBJ2-5; 12 positions match TRBD2. V shed 3 bases, J shed 4 bases, and the junction held 10 bases outside the gene matches. The CDR3 is made up of 17 amino acids. The germline V gene encodes CDR1 SGHRS and CDR2 YFSETQ. DNA for the CDR3: TGCGCCAGCAGCTACGGGCTAGCGGGGGGGCCAGGAGAGACCCAGTACTTC. It codes for CASSYGLAGGPGETQYF.

This clonotype was detected a few times. The genes are TRBV7-8 and TRBJ2-2, with D unresolved. From germline, CDR1 is SGHVS and CDR2 FQNEAQ. V lost 6 bases, J lost 4 bases, and 9 bases lay in between. The CDR3 is 13 residues long. CDR3: CASRHLVTGELFF. The CDR3 DNA sequence: TGTGCCAGCAGACATCTCGTCACCGGGGAGCTGTTTTTT.

This clonotype was detected many times. V and J are TRBV24-1 and TRBJ2-7, with TRBD1 matching over 7 bases. J was trimmed by 2 bases and V by 2 bases; bases with no gene match: 8. CDR1 is KGHDR, CDR2 SFDVKD, per germline. The CDR3 is 16 amino acids. The CDR3: CATSDSLDRNPYEQYF. For the CDR3, the DNA is TGTGCCACCAGTGATTCCCTGGACAGGAACCCCTACGAGCAGTACTTC.

This clonotype was seen more than once but under ten times. The V and J genes are TRBV9 and TRBJ2-2; D is possibly TRBD1 (6 bases). Trimming pared 5 bases from V and 4 bases from J, leaving 15 bases between. CDR1 and CDR2 from the germline V gene are SGDLS and YYNGEE. The CDR3 length is 15 residues. CDR3 bases: TGTGCCAGCAGATCGGACAGTCACGGCACCGGGGAGCTGTTTTTT. This translates into CASRSDSHGTGELFF.

Ten or more counts support this clonotype. CDR3 nucleotides: TGTGCCAGCAGTGAAGCGCTATTTTCGGGGGGCGGAAATGAGCAGTTCTTC. This sequence encodes CASSEALFSGGGNEQFF. The chain has TRBV2 and TRBJ2-1, with D maybe TRBD2 (7 bases). CDR3 length: 17 residues. Germline assignment: CDR1 SNHLY and CDR2 FYNNEI. V shed 0 bases and J shed 7 bases, with 19 bases lying between them.

This clonotype has at least ten counts. The chain carries TRBV7-8 and TRBJ2-7, with no clear D. This CDR3 has 14 amino acids. Germline assignment: CDR1 SGHVS and CDR2 FQNEAQ. Trimming took 3 bases from V and 1 from J, leaving 10 bases between them. The CDR3: CASSFRQTSYEQYF. The CDR3 DNA follows: TGTGCCAGCAGCTTCAGGCAGACTTCCTACGAGCAGTACTTC.

This clonotype was observed at least ten times. The CDR3 nucleotides are TGCAGTGCCACTCAAGGGCCTAACACCGGGGAGCTGTTTTTT. Translating it yields CSATQGPNTGELFF. V is TRBV20-1 and J is TRBJ2-2; D unresolved. Between the trimmed V and J ends, which lost 6 bases and 2 bases, there was a span of 13 bases. Germline CDR1 is DFQATT and CDR2 is SNEGSKA (reference sequence). The CDR3 covers 14 residues.

This clonotype was seen repeatedly, ten times or more. The chain has TRBV20-1 and TRBJ2-3; possible D gene TRBD2, 7 bases. Germline V gene data show CDR1 as DFQATT and CDR2 as SNEGSKA (reference sequence). CDR3 size: 17 residues. Trimming shortened V by 2 bases and J by 6 bases, and 24 bases separated the two germline ends. The CDR3 region is CSARNRPGGPRTDTQYF. The CDR3 nucleotides are TGCAGTGCTAGAAATCGACCCGGGGGGCCGCGTACGGATACGCAGTATTTT.

There are many counts of this clonotype. The rearrangement uses TRBV5-1 and TRBJ2-5, with 13 bases lining up with TRBD2. Germline assignment: CDR1 SGHRS and CDR2 YFSETQ. The CDR3 consists of 18 residues. The junction had 7 bases not matched to a gene; V was cut back by 0 bases and J by 2 bases. The CDR3 reads CASSLGLAGGFPQETQYF. The CDR3 bases are TGCGCCAGCAGCTTGGGACTAGCGGGGGGCTTTCCTCAAGAGACCCAGTACTTC. Combining the CDR3 with reference TRBV5-1 and TRBJ2-5 gives the whole variable domain KAGVTQTPRYLIKTRGQQVTLSCSPISGHRSVSWYQQTPGQGLQFLFEYFSETQRNKGNFPGRFSGRQFSNSRSEMNVSTLELGDSALYLCASSLGLAGGFPQETQYFGPGTRLLVL.

This clonotype came up many times. J is TRBJ2-5 and V is TRBV5-1, with TRBD2 as a possible D gene (5 bases). Germline assignment: CDR1 SGHRS and CDR2 YFSETQ. The ends were cut back, 0 bases at V and 5 bases at J, with 14 bases in the middle. The CDR3 is 15 amino acids. Written as DNA, the CDR3 is TGCGCCAGCAGCTTGGCGAGTGGGAGTTTTGAGACCCAGTACTTC. Translating it yields CASSLASGSFETQYF.

The rearrangement uses TRBV9 and TRBJ2-5, with D perhaps matching TRBD1 (5 bases). CDR3 size: 16 residues. Germline loops: CDR1 SGDLS, CDR2 YYNGEE. Trimming took 4 bases from V and 5 from J, leaving 21 bases between them. The DNA for the CDR3 is TGTGCCAGCAGCCAAGGAGAGTCAGGGCCCTGGGAGACCCAGTACTTC. This codes for CASSQGESGPWETQYF.

This rearrangement joins TRBV5-1 to TRBJ2-2, with 9 bases aligning to TRBD1. Per the germline V gene, CDR1 is SGHRS and CDR2 is YFSETQ. V shed 4 bases, J shed 7 bases, and the junction held 8 bases outside the gene matches. The CDR3 extends over 15 amino acids. The CDR3 DNA reads TGCGCCAGCAGCGTCCGGACAGGGGCTCGCGGGGAGCTGTTTTTT. This translates into CASSVRTGARGELFF. Based on the CDR3 plus reference TRBV5-1 and TRBJ2-2, the full variable domain is KAGVTQTPRYLIKTRGQQVTLSCSPISGHRSVSWYQQTPGQGLQFLFEYFSETQRNKGNFPGRFSGRQFSNSRSEMNVSTLELGDSALYLCASSVRTGARGELFFGEGSRLTVL.

Comment on this clonotype: Since no conserved phenylalanine or tryptophan closes the CDR3, a read error is the likely cause. The chain has TRBV25-1 and TRBJ1-1; possible D gene TRBD1, 5 bases. Trimming took off 9 bases at V and 4 bases at J, with 15 bases between the two ends. The CDR3 length is 13 residues. CDR1 is MGHDK and CDR2 is SYGVNS in the germline V gene. For the CDR3, the DNA is TGTGCCAGTCGAGGCGGGGCGGTCACTGAAGCTTTCTCT. Its protein is CASRGGAVTEAFS.

Ten or more counts support this clonotype. The chain uses TRBV28 and TRBJ2-7; tentative D call: TRBD2 (6 bases). The CDR3 consists of 17 residues. Germline assignment: CDR1 MDHEN and CDR2 SYDVKM. The ends were cut back, 1 base at V and 7 bases at J, with 23 bases in the middle. The CDR3 DNA follows: TGTGCCAGCAGTTTATTGGCCAGCGGGCCCCTTGGGAGGGAGCAGTACTTC. This sequence encodes CASSLLASGPLGREQYF.

At least ten counts were recorded for this clonotype. The chain carries TRBV20-1 and TRBJ2-5, with TRBD2 matching 12 bases. Germline lookup yields CDR1 DFQATT and CDR2 SNEGSKA (reference sequence). V lost 5 bases, J lost 2 bases, and 6 bases stayed unmatched. CDR3 length equals 15 residues. CDR3 coding DNA: TGCAGTGCTGGAGGACTAGCGGGGATACAAGAGACCCAGTACTTC. Translated, it gives CSAGGLAGIQETQYF.

This clonotype was detected only a few times. The CDR3 sequence: CSAEWGALQETQYF. CDR3 DNA sequence: TGCAGTGCTGAATGGGGGGCTTTGCAAGAGACCCAGTACTTC. The chain has TRBV20-1 and TRBJ2-5, with D possibly being TRBD1 or TRBD2 (6 bases each). Germline-derived CDR1 and CDR2 are DFQATT and SNEGSKA (reference sequence). The V and J ends lost 5 bases and 2 bases respectively, with 15 bases between them. This CDR3 has 14 residues.

This clonotype showed up many times. This chain uses TRBV12-3 or TRBV12-4 with TRBJ2-5; D is possibly TRBD1 (6 bases). The CDR3 totals 15 residues. V was clipped by 6 bases and J by 2 bases, with 16 bases between them. The CDR3 bases are TGTGCCAGCAGCTTTCATGGACAGAGGCAAGAGACCCAGTACTTC. Encoded protein: CASSFHGQRQETQYF.

The chain uses TRBV7-9 and TRBJ1-2; no reliable D call. This CDR3 contains 13 residues. With 1 base removed from V and 7 bases from J, the gap between germline ends came to 10 bases. Germline-derived CDR1 and CDR2 are SEHNR and FQNEAQ (reference sequence). The CDR3 DNA is TGTGCCAGCAGCTTAGGGACTGGTACTGGCTACACCTTC. Residues: CASSLGTGTGYTF.

This clonotype was observed many times. The V gene is TRBV5-1, the J gene TRBJ2-1, with TRBD2 matching over 7 bases. CDR1 SGHRS and CDR2 YFSETQ come from the germline V gene. The CDR3 covers 15 residues. V was clipped by 5 bases and J by 4 bases; unmatched bases: 9. CDR3 residues: CASRRTRNSYNEQFF. The CDR3 bases are TGCGCCAGCAGAAGGACTAGAAATAGTTACAATGAGCAGTTCTTC.

This clonotype was detected ten times or more. This chain joins TRBV12-3 or TRBV12-4 and TRBJ2-5; 7 bases are shared with TRBD2. The CDR3 extends over 14 amino acids. The ends lost 1 base at V and 1 base at J; junction bases unmatched: 0. CDR3 sequence reads: CASSLGGGQETQYF. The CDR3 DNA follows: TGTGCCAGCAGTTTAGGCGGGGGCCAAGAGACCCAGTACTTC.

This chain connects TRBV18 to TRBJ2-1, with 7 bases fitting TRBD2. The germline CDR1 and CDR2 sequences are KGHSH and LQKENI. The CDR3 length is 16 residues. After removal of 5 bases from V and 6 bases from J, the junction contained 13 bases not matched to a gene. CDR3 sequence: CASSIGRLAAGNEQFF. The CDR3 bases are TGTGCCAGCTCAATCGGTCGACTAGCAGCGGGCAATGAGCAGTTCTTC.

On this clonotype: Being one base from a much bigger clone, this may be a read error. The chain links TRBV12-3 or TRBV12-4 to TRBJ2-2; 9 bases are a match to TRBD1. This CDR3 spans 18 amino acids. The CDR3 loop is CACSFLTGGLLNTGELFF. CDR3 nucleotide sequence: TGTGCCTGCAGTTTCCTTACAGGGGGCCTCCTTAACACCGGGGAGCTGTTTTTT.

At least ten counts were recorded for this clonotype. The V and J genes are TRBV6-1 and TRBJ2-1, with a possible D match to TRBD2 (7 bases). CDR1 and CDR2 from the germline V gene are MNHNS and SASEGT. V lost 5 bases and J lost 4, with 18 bases in between. The CDR3 loop spans 16 amino acids. The CDR3 loop reads CASSKTGGPPYNEQFF. CDR3 sequence (DNA): TGTGCCAGCAGTAAAACGGGGGGCCCCCCGTACAATGAGCAGTTCTTC.

There are many counts of this clonotype. The genes are TRBV7-9 and TRBJ2-2; D unclear. The CDR3 runs to 14 residues. CDR1 SEHNR and CDR2 FQNEAQ come from the germline V gene (reference sequence). V lost 0 bases and J lost 3, with 5 bases in between. CDR3 region: CASSLASYTGELFF. DNA for the CDR3: TGTGCCAGCAGCTTAGCCTCTTACACCGGGGAGCTGTTTTTT.